Following are 23 T cell receptor beta chains from one sample sequenced in a study of identical twins. TCRdb independently ran MiXCR on the 5' RACE reads; one entry per CDR3 protein. The profile shows about 390,000 distinct CDR3 sequences, approximately 10% of them singletons. Material: naive T cells sorted from blood. The source of these receptors is a woman aged 45-65 years in good health.

V usage is TRBV29-1 and J usage is TRBJ2-7; 11 positions agree with TRBD2. V lost 4 bases, J lost 3 bases, and 8 bases stayed unmatched. From germline, CDR1 is SQVTM and CDR2 ANQGSEA. The CDR3 length is 15 residues. CDR3 bases: TGCAGCGTTGTTGGTGGGACTAGCGGAAACTACGAGCAGTACTTC. Translation: CSVVGGTSGNYEQYF.

In this sample, this clonotype turned up a few times. For the CDR3, the DNA is TGTGCCAGCAGATTTACCGGGACCTCATACGAGCAGTACTTC. It yields the protein CASRFTGTSYEQYF. The rearrangement links TRBV6-5 to TRBJ2-7; D is perhaps TRBD1 or TRBD2 (5 bases each). Between the trimmed V and J ends, which lost 6 bases and 4 bases, there was a span of 16 bases. Germline V CDR1 and CDR2: MNHEY, SVGAGI. The CDR3 runs to 14 residues.

The V and J genes are TRBV25-1 and TRBJ2-7; D possibly corresponds to TRBD1 (6 bases). Germline values: CDR1 MGHDK, CDR2 SYGVNS. CDR3 length equals 14 residues. The V gene lost 7 bases and the J gene lost 2 bases, with 15 bases spanning the gap. CDR3 residues: CASIRGRGTYEQYV. In DNA, the CDR3 is TGTGCCAGCATCCGAGGAAGGGGGACCTACGAGCAGTACGTC.

This clonotype appeared a few times. The gene calls are TRBV7-9 and TRBJ2-5; D unresolved. This CDR3 spans 14 amino acids. Per the germline V gene, CDR1 is SEHNR and CDR2 is FQNEAQ (reference sequence). V dropped 8 bases and J dropped 9 bases, with 22 bases sitting between them. The CDR3 spells CASSTGGTPVSQYF. DNA of the CDR3: TGTGCCAGCTCAACCGGCGGCACGCCGGTGTCCCAGTACTTC. Using reference TRBV7-9 and TRBJ2-5 for the parts outside the CDR3, the full variable domain is DTGVSQNPRHKITKRGQNVTFRCDPISEHNRLYWYRQTLGQGPEFLTYFQNEAQLEKSRLLSDRFSAERPKGSFSTLEIQRTEQGDSAMYLCASSTGGTPVSQYFGPGTRLLVL.

The chain has TRBV11-3 and TRBJ2-3; TRBD2 matches at 9 bases. The V segment lost 1 base and the J segment 3 bases; nucleotides outside the gene matches: 5. The CDR3 loop spans 16 amino acids. CDR1 is SGHNT and CDR2 is YENEEA in the germline V gene. CDR3 coding DNA: TGTGCCAGCAGCTTAGTAGCGGGAGAGGATACAGATACGCAGTATTTT. This encodes CASSLVAGEDTDTQYF.

There are many counts of this clonotype. This rearrangement joins TRBV5-1 to TRBJ1-1; weak D call: TRBD1 (5 bases). The CDR3 is made up of 15 amino acids. The germline V gene encodes CDR1 SGHRS and CDR2 YFSETQ. The V end was cut by 1 base, the J end by 0 bases, with 10 bases between. Written as DNA, the CDR3 is TGCGCCAGCAGCTTGTTACAGGCCCTGAACACTGAAGCTTTCTTT. This encodes CASSLLQALNTEAFF.

The rearrangement links TRBV5-1 to TRBJ1-2; tentatively, D is TRBD1 (6 bases). Trimming left V 0 bases short and J 0 bases short, with 12 bases between. The CDR3 has 16 residues. Germline assignment: CDR1 SGHRS and CDR2 YFSETQ. The CDR3: CASSLAGTQANYGYTF. Written as DNA, the CDR3 is TGCGCCAGCAGCTTGGCCGGGACACAAGCTAACTATGGCTACACCTTC.

The rearrangement joins TRBV2 to TRBJ2-7, with 10 bases matching TRBD2. The CDR3 has 15 amino acids. V was clipped by 5 bases and J by 7 bases; unmatched bases: 11. The germline CDR1 and CDR2 sequences are SNHLY and FYNNEI. CDR3 DNA sequence: TGTGCCAGCAGTCTGAACCTAGCGGGAGTTGGAGAGCAGTACTTC. This sequence encodes CASSLNLAGVGEQYF.

The sample holds a few counts of this clonotype. The chain recombines TRBV11-3 with TRBJ2-1, with 7 bases lining up with TRBD2. Looked up from germline, CDR1 is SGHNT and CDR2 is YENEEA. V shed 4 bases, J shed 0 bases, and the junction held 9 bases outside the gene matches. CDR3 length: 17 residues. CDR3 sequence: CASSSRGSGPSYNEQFF. The CDR3, as DNA: TGTGCCAGCAGCTCCCGGGGTAGCGGGCCCTCCTACAATGAGCAGTTCTTC.

There are a few counts of this clonotype. This chain links TRBV20-1 with TRBJ2-1; 10 positions match TRBD2. V shed 1 base, J shed 4 bases, and the junction held 4 bases outside the gene matches. The CDR3 sequence is 15 residues long. CDR1 is DFQATT and CDR2 is SNEGSKA in the germline V gene (reference sequence). In DNA form, the CDR3 reads TGCAGTGCTAGAGGGACTAGCGGAGTATACAATGAGCAGTTCTTC. This encodes CSARGTSGVYNEQFF.

The V call is TRBV12-3 or TRBV12-4, the J call TRBJ2-1; D gene unclear. This CDR3 region has 16 residues. The germline V and J ends were trimmed by 2 bases and 6 bases, with 17 bases remaining between them. The CDR3 protein is CASSLRAVFTSNEQFF. The DNA for the CDR3 is TGTGCCAGCAGTTTAAGGGCGGTCTTCACAAGCAATGAGCAGTTCTTC.

This clonotype appeared many times. The J gene is TRBJ1-1, the V gene TRBV25-1, with D possibly matching TRBD1 (5 bases). From germline, CDR1 is MGHDK and CDR2 SYGVNS. V lost 11 bases, J lost 5 bases, and 18 bases lay in between. The CDR3 loop spans 13 amino acids. The CDR3 DNA reads TGTGCCGTTTCAGGGTATGGTTCGACTGAAGCTTTCTTT. Its protein is CAVSGYGSTEAFF.

The chain recombines TRBV12-3 or TRBV12-4 with TRBJ1-5; D unresolved. Trimming removed 0 bases at V and 5 bases at J, with 5 bases between. CDR3 length: 13 residues. This CDR3 reads CASSLAVDQPQHF. The CDR3, as DNA: TGTGCCAGCAGTTTAGCCGTGGATCAGCCCCAGCATTTT.

The sample holds a few counts of this clonotype. The V gene is TRBV28, the J gene TRBJ2-7; D remains ambiguous. The ends were cut back, 3 bases at V and 3 bases at J, with 9 bases in the middle. The length of the CDR3 is 13 residues. Looked up from germline, CDR1 is MDHEN and CDR2 is SYDVKM. The CDR3 here is CASSFRRDYEQYV. CDR3 coding DNA: TGTGCCAGCAGTTTCAGGCGCGACTACGAGCAGTACGTC.

The table lists this clonotype with many counts. The chain carries TRBV7-9 and TRBJ1-5; TRBD1 aligns across 12 bases. This CDR3 comprises 17 residues. The germline CDR1 and CDR2 sequences are SEHNR and FQNEAQ (reference sequence). The junction had 8 bases not matched to a gene; V was cut back by 5 bases and J by 3 bases. The CDR3: CASSPGGTGGFNQPQHF. The DNA for the CDR3 is TGTGCCAGCAGCCCAGGAGGGACAGGGGGCTTCAATCAGCCCCAGCATTTT.

This clonotype was seen a few times. The CDR3 loop reads CASSLRGSGAFF. For the CDR3, the DNA is TGTGCCAGCAGTTTAAGGGGATCGGGAGCTTTCTTT. The genes are TRBV28 and TRBJ1-1; D is possibly TRBD1 (5 bases). The CDR3 loop spans 12 amino acids. Trimming stripped 2 bases from V and 10 bases from J, with 11 bases between. Germline V gene data show CDR1 as MDHEN and CDR2 as SYDVKM.

This clonotype was detected only a few times. The chain carries TRBV4-1 and TRBJ2-2; D is ambiguous. This CDR3 has 11 residues. The germline gives CDR1 MGHRA, CDR2 YSYEKL. V shed 3 bases and J shed 7 bases, with 3 bases lying between them. Here the CDR3 reads CASSQYGELFF. Here the CDR3 DNA reads TGCGCCAGCAGCCAGTACGGGGAGCTGTTTTTT.

The J gene is TRBJ2-7, the V gene TRBV11-2, with a possible D match to TRBD1 (5 bases). CDR3 length: 13 residues. Trimming removed 4 bases at V and 4 bases at J, with 11 bases between. The germline V gene encodes CDR1 SGHAT and CDR2 FQNNGV. Here the CDR3 DNA reads TGTGCCAGCAGCTGGGAAGGGGAATACGAGCAGTACGTC. Its translation is CASSWEGEYEQYV.

The rearrangement uses TRBV7-9 and TRBJ1-1; possibly TRBD1 for D (6 bases). Germline-derived CDR1 and CDR2 are SEHNR and FQNEAQ (reference sequence). This CDR3 has 13 amino acids. The V end lost 5 bases, the J end lost 8 bases, and 15 bases lay between the germline ends. The CDR3: CASSPILQGEAFF. The CDR3 DNA is TGTGCCAGCAGCCCTATCCTTCAGGGGGAAGCTTTCTTT.

This clonotype was counted between two and nine times. The chain joins TRBV20-1 to TRBJ2-5; 9 nucleotides line up with TRBD2. The germline V gene has CDR1 DFQATT and CDR2 SNEGSKA (reference sequence). With V trimmed by 6 bases and J by 1 base, 9 bases remained unmatched. This CDR3 spans 15 amino acids. CDR3 amino acids: CSAQPSGTSQETQYF. DNA for the CDR3: TGCAGTGCCCAACCTAGCGGGACCAGCCAAGAGACCCAGTACTTC.

There are a few counts of this clonotype. The J gene is TRBJ2-2, the V gene TRBV7-8; D perhaps matches TRBD2 (7 bases). The CDR3 length is 16 residues. Trimming cost V 0 bases and J 5 bases, with 13 bases left between them. Germline-derived CDR1 and CDR2 are SGHVS and FQNEAQ. The CDR3 nucleotides are TGTGCCAGCAGCTTAGCGGGGGGGGGCGCGACCGGGGAGCTGTTTTTT. It encodes CASSLAGGGATGELFF.

The sample holds many counts of this clonotype. CDR3 sequence reads: CATSERRPGLAYNEQFF. DNA of the CDR3: TGTGCCACCAGTGAGCGTCGACCGGGACTAGCGTACAATGAGCAGTTCTTC. This chain uses TRBV24-1 with TRBJ2-1; 10 bases fit TRBD2. Germline CDR1 is KGHDR and CDR2 is SFDVKD. The CDR3 is 17 residues long. J was trimmed by 4 bases and V by 4 bases; bases with no gene match: 9.

In regard to this clonotype: A much larger clone lies one base from this, so it may be a read error. The rearrangement joins TRBV12-3 or TRBV12-4 to TRBJ1-2, with 7 positions matching TRBD1. The CDR3 length is 13 residues. J gave up 2 bases and V 5 bases, and 2 bases lay outside the gene matches. CDR3 nucleotides: TGTGCCAGCAGTGTACAGGGGAACTATGGCTACACCTTC. Translation gives CASSVQGNYGYTF.